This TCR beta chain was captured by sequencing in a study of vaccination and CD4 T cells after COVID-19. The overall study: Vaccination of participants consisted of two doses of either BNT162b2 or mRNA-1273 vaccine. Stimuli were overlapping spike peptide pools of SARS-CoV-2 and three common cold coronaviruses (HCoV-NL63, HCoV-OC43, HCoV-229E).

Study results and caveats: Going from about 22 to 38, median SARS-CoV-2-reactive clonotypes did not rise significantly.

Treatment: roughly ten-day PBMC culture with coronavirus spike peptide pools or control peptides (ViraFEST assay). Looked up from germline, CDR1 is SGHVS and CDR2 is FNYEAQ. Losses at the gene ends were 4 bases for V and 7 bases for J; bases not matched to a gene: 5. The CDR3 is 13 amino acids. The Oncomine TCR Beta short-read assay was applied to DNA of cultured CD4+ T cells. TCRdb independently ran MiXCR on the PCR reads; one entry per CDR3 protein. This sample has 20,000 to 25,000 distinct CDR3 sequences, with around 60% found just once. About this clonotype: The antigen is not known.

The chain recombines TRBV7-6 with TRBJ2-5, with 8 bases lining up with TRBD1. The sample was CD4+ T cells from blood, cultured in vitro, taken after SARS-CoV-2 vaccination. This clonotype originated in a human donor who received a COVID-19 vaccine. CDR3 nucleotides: TGTGCCAGCAGCTCAGGGGGCTATGTGACCCAGTACTTC. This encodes CASSSGGYVTQYF.